The 20 T cell receptor beta chains presented below share a single source sample, sequenced in a study of response to subunit inactivated influenza vaccine. TCRdb recomputed calls from the RT-PCR reads with MiXCR, one row per CDR3 protein. The table lists hundreds of thousands of distinct CDR3 sequences, 15% to 19% of them singletons, with around a tenth in the top ten. Sequenced here: PBMCs from blood, sampled 11 to 12 days after vaccination. All receptors derive from a man in his forties or fifties who received an inactivated influenza vaccine.

V usage is TRBV12-3 or TRBV12-4 and J usage is TRBJ2-2; 7 positions match TRBD1. The CDR3 has 16 amino acids. Trimming removed 6 bases from V and 4 bases from J; junction bases left unmatched: 11. CDR3 DNA sequence: TGTGCCAGCAGCCTAACAGGGGCGGCGAGCACCGGGGAGCTGTTTTTT. It codes for CASSLTGAASTGELFF.

The chain combines TRBV12-3 or TRBV12-4 with TRBJ2-2; TRBD2 agrees at 8 bases. V trimming: 4 bases; J trimming: 5 bases; junction bases outside the gene matches: 6. The CDR3 covers 15 residues. The CDR3 DNA is TGTGCCAGCAGTTCCGGACTAGCACGAACCGGGGAGCTGTTTTTT. It is translated as CASSSGLARTGELFF.

This clonotype was counted many times. V usage is TRBV11-2 and J usage is TRBJ2-7; 12 bases align to TRBD2. V shed 0 bases, J shed 5 bases, and the junction held 11 bases outside the gene matches. The CDR3 length is 18 residues. Germline lookup yields CDR1 SGHAT and CDR2 FQNNGV. CDR3 nucleotides: TGTGCCAGCAGCTTAGATTTACTAGCGGGGGGACGTCCCCACGAGCAGTACTTC. Its translation is CASSLDLLAGGRPHEQYF. The full variable domain, its missing parts supplied by reference TRBV11-2 and TRBJ2-7, is EAGVAQSPRYKIIEKRQSVAFWCNPISGHATLYWYQQILGQGPKLLIQFQNNGVVDDSQLPKDRFSAERLKGVDSTLKIQPAKLEDSAVYLCASSLDLLAGGRPHEQYFGPGTRLTVT.

The CDR3 region has the DNA TGCAGTGCTAGAGGCATCGCTAGCGGGGTGGACACCGGGGAGCTGTTTTTT. Translated: CSARGIASGVDTGELFF. The rearrangement uses TRBV20-1 and TRBJ2-2, with 9 bases lining up with TRBD2. The CDR3 consists of 17 residues. In germline, CDR1 is DFQATT, CDR2 SNEGSKA (reference sequence). V dropped 1 base and J dropped 3; count of bases not matched to a gene: 9.

This clonotype was observed a handful of times. The chain carries TRBV7-2 and TRBJ1-1; TRBD1 agrees at 8 bases. Germline CDR1 reads SGHTA; CDR2 reads FQGNSA. With 7 bases clipped from V and 6 bases from J, the junction kept 10 bases outside the gene matches. The CDR3 has 14 residues. The CDR3 DNA sequence: TGTGCCAGCATCCGAGGACAGGGATCTTCTGAAGCTTTCTTT. Translating it yields CASIRGQGSSEAFF.

In this sample, this clonotype turned up a few times. The chain recombines TRBV9 with TRBJ2-1, with 9 bases matching TRBD2. From germline, CDR1 is SGDLS and CDR2 YYNGEE. The CDR3 has 15 residues. V lost 4 bases, J lost 11 bases, and 13 bases stayed unmatched. The CDR3 loop is CASSPRLADPIQQFF. The CDR3 DNA reads TGTGCCAGCAGCCCTAGACTAGCGGACCCCATACAGCAGTTCTTC.

This clonotype was found a few times. V gene TRBV6-2 or TRBV6-3 combines with J gene TRBJ1-1; D ambiguous. The CDR3 is 12 residues long. Germline-derived CDR1 and CDR2 are MNHEY and SVGEGT. V lost 5 bases and J 10 bases, leaving 14 bases between the germline ends. The CDR3 DNA is TGTGCCAGCAGTCAACTGGGGAATCTAGCTTTCTTT. This encodes CASSQLGNLAFF.

Only one count was recorded for this clonotype. V and J are TRBV15 and TRBJ2-5; 9 nucleotides match TRBD2. Germline CDR1 LNHNV, CDR2 YYDKDF (reference sequence). After removal of 4 bases from V and 4 bases from J, the junction contained 7 bases not matched to a gene. CDR3 length: 15 residues. The DNA for the CDR3 is TGTGCCACCAGCACCGCGGGGGGGGCGCGAGAGACCCAGTACTTC. This codes for CATSTAGGARETQYF.

In its sample, this clonotype was seen a few times. The chain couples TRBV3-1 to TRBJ2-2, with a weak D call TRBD1 (5 bases). The CDR3 length is 16 residues. The germline V and J ends were trimmed by 0 bases and 5 bases, with 13 bases remaining between them. Germline CDR1 LGHDT, CDR2 YNNKEL (reference sequence). The CDR3 DNA follows: TGTGCCAGCAGCCAAGATGGAGACAGAAGGACCGGGGAGCTGTTTTTT. Its protein is CASSQDGDRRTGELFF.

The sample holds a few counts of this clonotype. One end of the junction does not line up with germline, which may come from a read error. The V call is TRBV30, the J call TRBJ2-3; perhaps TRBD2 as D (7 bases). This CDR3 spans 15 amino acids. CDR1 is GTSNPN, CDR2 SVGIG, per germline (reference sequence). The CDR3 reads CARRGGASGTDTQYF. The CDR3 nucleotides are TGTGCCCGGAGGGGGGGGGCTTCTGGCACAGATACGCAGTATTTT. The variable domain in full, completed from reference TRBV30 and TRBJ2-3, reads SQTIHQWPATLVQPVGSPLSLECTVEGTSNPNLYWYRQAAGRGLQLLFYSVGIGQISSEVPQNLSASRPQDRQFILSSKKLLLSDSGFYLCARRGGASGTDTQYFGPGTRLTVL.

The chain combines TRBV7-2 with TRBJ1-2; TRBD1 might be the D (5 bases). With 5 bases removed from V and 6 bases from J, the gap between germline ends came to 25 bases. Germline V lookup: CDR1 SGHTA, CDR2 FQGNSA. The CDR3 sequence is 17 residues long. The CDR3 DNA is TGTGCCAGCAGCCCCCGGGGCAGGGCCGTGATGGGTGATGGCTACACCTTC. It is translated as CASSPRGRAVMGDGYTF.

This clonotype is a singleton in its sample. The V and J genes are TRBV5-1 and TRBJ2-2, with D unclear. V lost 1 base to trimming and J lost 2 bases, with 9 bases between them. Germline V CDR1 and CDR2: SGHRS, YFSETQ. The CDR3 sequence is 15 residues long. The CDR3 sequence: CASSLTNPNTGELFF. CDR3 DNA: TGCGCCAGCAGCTTGACTAACCCTAACACCGGGGAGCTGTTTTTT. Looking up the rest from reference TRBV5-1 and TRBJ2-2 gives the full variable domain: KAGVTQTPRYLIKTRGQQVTLSCSPISGHRSVSWYQQTPGQGLQFLFEYFSETQRNKGNFPGRFSGRQFSNSRSEMNVSTLELGDSALYLCASSLTNPNTGELFFGEGSRLTVL.

The genes are TRBV6-5 and TRBJ2-7, with 9 positions matching TRBD1. V was pared by 4 bases and J by 4 bases, with 5 bases of the junction left unmatched. The CDR3 loop spans 14 amino acids. From germline, CDR1 is MNHEY and CDR2 SVGAGI. The CDR3 DNA follows: TGTGCCAGCAGTTCGCCGGACAGGGGTTACGAGCAGTACTTC. It is translated as CASSSPDRGYEQYF.

This chain joins TRBV7-9 and TRBJ2-7; D gene ambiguous. This CDR3 contains 14 residues. Germline V gene lookup returns CDR1 SEHNR and CDR2 FQNEAQ (reference sequence). V was shortened by 5 bases and J by 3 bases, with 14 bases between the two germline ends. In nucleotides, the CDR3 is TGTGCCAGCAGCCCGCGTGAGCTACGCTACGAGCAGTACTTC. This sequence encodes CASSPRELRYEQYF. The full variable domain, in which reference TRBV7-9 and TRBJ2-7 provide the parts outside the CDR3, is DTGVSQNPRHKITKRGQNVTFRCDPISEHNRLYWYRQTLGQGPEFLTYFQNEAQLEKSRLLSDRFSAERPKGSFSTLEIQRTEQGDSAMYLCASSPRELRYEQYFGPGTRLTVT.

CDR3 in DNA: TGCGCCAGCAGCCAAACGCCACAGGGGGCGCGGGCCGATACGCAGTATTTT. The encoded protein is CASSQTPQGARADTQYF. The rearrangement uses TRBV4-1 and TRBJ2-3, with 9 bases aligning to TRBD1. V lost 2 bases and J lost 6; bases outside the gene matches: 12. Germline CDR1 MGHRA, CDR2 YSYEKL. This CDR3 spans 17 amino acids.

This clonotype was picked up a small number of times. The J gene is TRBJ1-5, the V gene TRBV5-5, with unresolved D. V lost 0 bases and J 2 bases, leaving 9 bases between the germline ends. The CDR3 length is 15 residues. Germline CDR1 SGHKS, CDR2 YYEKEE (reference sequence). CDR3 bases: TGTGCCAGCAGCTTGGCCGGGCGGGGCAATCAGCCCCAGCATTTT. It codes for CASSLAGRGNQPQHF.

Many counts were recorded for this clonotype. This chain connects TRBV24-1 to TRBJ2-3; D is perhaps TRBD2 (6 bases). V lost 4 bases, J lost 4 bases, and 14 bases lay in between. The CDR3 length is 15 residues. CDR1 and CDR2 (germline): KGHDR, SFDVKD. CDR3 amino acids: CATSEKTSSADTQYF. The CDR3 DNA reads as TGTGCCACCAGTGAAAAGACTAGTTCGGCAGATACGCAGTATTTT.

This clonotype was counted ten times or more. The genes are TRBV7-3 and TRBJ1-2; 8 bases are a match to TRBD1. The J segment lost 4 bases and the V segment lost 5 bases, leaving 3 bases of the junction unmatched. The CDR3 runs 13 residues. In germline, CDR1 is SGHTA, CDR2 FQGTGA. CDR3: CASSADRGYGYTF. The CDR3 region has the DNA TGTGCCAGCAGCGCAGACAGGGGCTATGGCTACACCTTC.

This clonotype came up a few times. This sequence joins TRBV29-1 and TRBJ2-5, with 9 bases identical to TRBD2. Germline assignment: CDR1 SQVTM and CDR2 ANQGSEA. The CDR3 covers 16 residues. V lost 6 bases to trimming and J lost 5 bases; unmatched junction nucleotides: 16. The CDR3 DNA reads as TGCAGCGTCGGTGGGCTAGCGGGGCGCTACCGGGAGACCCAGTACTTC. Protein: CSVGGLAGRYRETQYF.

This clonotype was counted a few times. This sequence joins TRBV2 and TRBJ2-5; 8 nucleotides agree with TRBD2. CDR3 length equals 13 residues. Trimming took 7 bases from V and 5 from J; bases not matched to a gene: 6. CDR1 is SNHLY, CDR2 FYNNEI, per germline. The CDR3 nucleotides are TGTGCCAGCACTGGGGCTAGCGGGGAGACCCAGTACTTC. It specifies CASTGASGETQYF.